Below, 32 T cell receptor beta chains from the same sample are listed, as sequenced in a study of shared T cell receptors in the human thymus. Sequenced by immunoSEQ multiplex PCR; TCRdb stores in-frame clones only, minus some. Among some 400,000 clones, approximately 95% were seen once, and the ten largest hold 0.02%. The sequenced sample consisted of thymocytes. The source is a human donor.

A note on this clone: At one boundary the junction diverges from the germline segment, which might be a read error. The chain has TRBV7-6 and TRBJ2-2, with TRBD2 as a possible D gene (6 bases). Looked up from germline, CDR1 is SGHVS and CDR2 is FNYEAQ. This CDR3 has 15 residues. CDR3 sequence: CASTLPGLHTGELFF. The CDR3 DNA reads TGTGCCAGCACCTTACCGGGACTTCACACCGGGGAGCTGTTTTTT.

The rearrangement joins TRBV21-1 to TRBJ2-3; the tabulated D call, TRBD2, remains unverified against the DNA. TRBV21-1 is a recognized pseudogene. The CDR3 runs to 20 residues. CDR3 in DNA: TGTGCCAGCAGCACTCCGGTTTGGCTAGCGGGAGTTCACCTCAAGGATACGCAGTATTTT. Translating it yields CASSTPVWLAGVHLKDTQYF.

The chain links TRBV28 to TRBJ1-1; 8 bases map to TRBD1. The junction had 7 bases not matched to a gene; V was cut back by 6 bases and J by 1 base. The CDR3 runs to 15 residues. CDR1 is MDHEN and CDR2 is SYDVKM in the germline V gene. CDR3 nucleotide sequence: TGTGCCAGCAGGGACCTAGGACAGGGGAACACTGAAGCTTTCTTT. Its protein is CASRDLGQGNTEAFF.

This clone was recorded only once. This chain uses TRBV10-3 with TRBJ1-3; D remains unclear. V dropped 10 bases and J dropped 3 bases, with 16 bases sitting between them. This CDR3 is built from 14 residues. In germline, CDR1 is ENHRY, CDR2 SYGVKD. Here the CDR3 reads CATSPGSSGNTIYF. CDR3 nucleotide sequence: TGTGCCACCTCCCCGGGGAGTAGTGGAAACACCATATATTTT.

The CDR3 spells CASSVAQGYGYTF. The CDR3 DNA reads TGTGCCAGCAGCGTAGCACAGGGATACGGCTACACCTTC. The chain combines TRBV9 with TRBJ1-2, with D possibly TRBD1 on 6 matching bases. The CDR3 is 13 residues long. CDR1 and CDR2 (germline): SGDLS, YYNGEE. Trimming cost V 0 bases and J 8 bases, with 11 bases left between them.

CDR3 amino acids: CASSFAKDYPIYEQYF. The CDR3 DNA reads as TGTGCCAGCAGTTTTGCTAAGGACTACCCCATATACGAGCAGTACTTC. This chain joins TRBV27 and TRBJ2-7; a possible D gene is TRBD2 (6 bases). CDR1 and CDR2 from the germline V gene are MNHEY and SMNVEV (reference sequence). This CDR3 spans 16 amino acids. The V gene lost 3 bases and the J gene lost 4 bases, with 19 bases spanning the gap.

The chain employs TRBV27 and TRBJ2-3, with TRBD2 matching over 15 bases. Trimming took 2 bases from V and 3 from J; bases not matched to a gene: 9. The CDR3 length is 19 residues. Germline lookup yields CDR1 MNHEY and CDR2 SMNVEV (reference sequence). The DNA of the CDR3 is TGTGCCAGCAGTTTAGTGGGACTAGCGGGAGGCTCTGTTACAGATACGCAGTATTTT. This codes for CASSLVGLAGGSVTDTQYF.

The chain has TRBV7-2 and TRBJ2-7; no firm D call. CDR1 is SGHTA, CDR2 FQGNSA, per germline. Deletions cut 1 base from V and 2 bases from J, with 12 bases between. The CDR3 spans 15 residues. CDR3 DNA: TGTGCCAGCAGCTTAGTATTCAGAAGCCCCTACGAGCAGTACTTC. It specifies CASSLVFRSPYEQYF.

This clone appeared once. The chain joins TRBV19 to TRBJ2-3, with D hard to call. The V and J ends lost 2 bases and 6 bases respectively, with 9 bases between them. Germline assignment: CDR1 LNHDA and CDR2 SQIVND (reference sequence). CDR3 length: 13 residues. For the CDR3, the DNA is TGTGCCAGTAGTATAAATAGAACGGATACGCAGTATTTT. Protein: CASSINRTDTQYF.

This rearrangement joins TRBV28 to TRBJ2-1, with 7 bases aligning to TRBD1. CDR3 length equals 17 residues. The trim removed 7 bases at V and 6 bases at J, leaving 18 bases unmatched. Germline V CDR1 and CDR2: MDHEN, SYDVKM. The CDR3 DNA is TGTGCCAGCAACAACTCAGGGGGTCCCCTGGCCTGCAATGAGCAGTTCTTC. It translates to CASNNSGGPLACNEQFF.

This clone has only a few counts. The chain joins TRBV4-1 to TRBJ1-2, with TRBD1 matching 9 bases. The germline gives CDR1 MGHRA, CDR2 YSYEKL. V gave up 4 bases and J gave up 7 bases; unmatched junction bases: 7. The length of the CDR3 is 14 residues. The CDR3 protein is CASSLQTGGFGYTF. In DNA form, the CDR3 reads TGCGCCAGCAGCCTGCAGACAGGGGGTTTTGGCTACACCTTC.

The gene calls are TRBV6-5 and TRBJ2-2; 7 bases are a match to TRBD1. V shed 0 bases and J 5 bases; nucleotides not matched to a gene: 3. CDR1 is MNHEY, CDR2 SVGAGI, per germline. This CDR3 spans 15 amino acids. This CDR3 is CASSYSGRGTGELFF. CDR3 coding DNA: TGTGCCAGCAGTTACTCGGGCAGGGGGACCGGGGAGCTGTTTTTT.

Notes on this clone: An end of the junction differs from the germline gene, which may be a read error. The chain is built from TRBV7-2 and TRBJ2-4, with TRBD2 matching over 10 bases. CDR1 is SGHTA, CDR2 FQGNSA, per germline. The CDR3 is 15 amino acids. The CDR3 sequence is CASSLAGDAKNIQYF. In DNA, the CDR3 is TGTGCCAGCAGCCTAGCGGGAGATGCCAAAAACATTCAGTACTTC.

This clone was seen once. This sequence joins TRBV5-1 and TRBJ2-2, with 12 bases matching TRBD1. The CDR3 is made up of 14 amino acids. V trimming: 3 bases; J trimming: 15 bases; junction bases outside the gene matches: 9. Germline V gene lookup returns CDR1 SGHRS and CDR2 YFSETQ. In nucleotides, the CDR3 is TGCGCCAGCAGCTACACCGGGACAGGGGGCTTGGTGTTTTTT. Protein product: CASSYTGTGGLVFF. The full variable domain, in which reference TRBV5-1 and TRBJ2-2 provide the parts outside the CDR3, is KAGVTQTPRYLIKTRGQQVTLSCSPISGHRSVSWYQQTPGQGLQFLFEYFSETQRNKGNFPGRFSGRQFSNSRSEMNVSTLELGDSALYLCASSYTGTGGLVFFGEGSRLTVL.

This clone was observed a handful of times. The chain links TRBV27 to TRBJ2-5; D ambiguous. This CDR3 contains 12 residues. Between the trimmed V and J ends, which lost 5 bases and 3 bases, there was a span of 7 bases. Germline V gene data show CDR1 as MNHEY and CDR2 as SMNVEV (reference sequence). The CDR3, as DNA: TGTGCCAGCAGTCACAGTAAAGAGACCCAGTACTTC. Its translation: CASSHSKETQYF.

J is TRBJ2-1 and V is TRBV9, with TRBD2 matching over 10 bases. J lost 5 bases, V lost 0 bases, and 11 bases had no gene match. This CDR3 has 18 residues. Looked up from germline, CDR1 is SGDLS and CDR2 is YYNGEE. CDR3 coding DNA: TGTGCCAGCAGCGTAGATTCCAGCGGGAGGGCCCCCGACAATGAGCAGTTCTTC. This sequence encodes CASSVDSSGRAPDNEQFF.

The rearrangement uses TRBV7-2 and TRBJ2-3; 11 positions agree with TRBD1. After removal of 5 bases from V and 7 bases from J, the junction contained 8 bases not matched to a gene. The CDR3 loop spans 15 amino acids. Germline assignment: CDR1 SGHTA and CDR2 FQGNSA. CDR3 coding DNA: TGTGCCAGCAGCCGGGACAGGGGGGTTGGAAATACGCAGTATTTT. It translates to CASSRDRGVGNTQYF.

V usage is TRBV6-9 and J usage is TRBJ2-7; the D call may be TRBD1 or TRBD2 (6 bases each). This CDR3 has 15 residues. V was cut by 1 base and J by 3 bases, with 13 bases left in between. The germline V gene encodes CDR1 MNHGY and CDR2 SVAAGI. The CDR3 region is CASSYYRDFGYEQYF. The CDR3 region has the DNA TGTGCCAGCAGTTATTACAGGGACTTCGGCTACGAGCAGTACTTC.

This clone was counted between two and nine times. The chain has TRBV6-5 and TRBJ2-1; 11 nucleotides align to TRBD1. The trim removed 6 bases at V and 5 bases at J, leaving 6 bases unmatched. The CDR3 covers 15 residues. In germline, CDR1 is MNHEY, CDR2 SVGAGI. CDR3 residues: CASSTGTGGHNEQFF. In nucleotides, the CDR3 is TGTGCCAGCAGCACCGGGACAGGGGGTCACAATGAGCAGTTCTTC.

The V call is TRBV5-6, the J call TRBJ1-3, with no clear D. This CDR3 has 15 residues. Trimming removed 6 bases at V and 2 bases at J, with 15 bases between. In germline, CDR1 is SGHDT, CDR2 YYEEEE. DNA of the CDR3: TGTGCCAGCACCGGCGAGGGTATTGCTGGAAACACCATATATTTT. Translating gives CASTGEGIAGNTIYF.

The chain combines TRBV27 with TRBJ2-7; D unresolved. This CDR3 is built from 16 residues. V was shortened by 3 bases and J by 2 bases, with 17 bases between the two germline ends. CDR1 and CDR2 from the germline V gene are MNHEY and SMNVEV (reference sequence). Written as DNA, the CDR3 is TGTGCCAGCAGTTTGACGGACCGCCCGGGCCCCTACGAGCAGTACTTC. Its translation is CASSLTDRPGPYEQYF.

The chain uses TRBV9 and TRBJ1-2; 10 positions agree with TRBD1. Per the germline V gene, CDR1 is SGDLS and CDR2 is YYNGEE. CDR3 length: 15 residues. J was trimmed by 8 bases and V by 6 bases; bases with no gene match: 13. In DNA, the CDR3 is TGTGCCAGCACCGGTGGAGGGACAGGGGTGGAGGGCTACACCTTC. This translates into CASTGGGTGVEGYTF.

V is TRBV29-1 and J is TRBJ2-7; 7 positions agree with TRBD1. V lost 4 bases to trimming and J lost 0 bases; unmatched junction nucleotides: 9. Germline V CDR1 and CDR2: SQVTM, ANQGSEA. There are 15 residues in the CDR3. For the CDR3, the DNA is TGCAGCGTTGCGCGGACAGGCCTCCCCTCCTACGAGCAGTACTTC. Its translation: CSVARTGLPSYEQYF.

The CDR3 DNA is TGCAGCGTCCGAAGCGTTAGCACAGATACGCAGTATTTT. Protein product: CSVRSVSTDTQYF. This chain uses TRBV29-1 with TRBJ2-3; D is unclear. Germline loops: CDR1 SQVTM, CDR2 ANQGSEA. Deletions cut 6 bases from V and 0 bases from J, with 10 bases between. This CDR3 contains 13 residues.

In its sample, this clone was seen once. The chain joins TRBV27 to TRBJ2-1; 8 bases are shared with TRBD2. V gave up 1 base and J gave up 7 bases; unmatched junction bases: 12. Germline loops: CDR1 MNHEY, CDR2 SMNVEV (reference sequence). The CDR3 has 17 amino acids. DNA for the CDR3: TGTGCCAGCAGTTTATACCCTCTCTCCGGCGGGAGGAATGAGCAGTTCTTC. Translating gives CASSLYPLSGGRNEQFF.

This clone occurred once. The chain combines TRBV13 with TRBJ1-1, with 9 bases identical to TRBD1. V lost 4 bases and J lost 6; bases outside the gene matches: 3. The CDR3 totals 13 residues. Germline CDR1 PRHDT, CDR2 FYEKMQ (reference sequence). CDR3 residues: CASSYRQGAEAFF. The CDR3 DNA reads TGTGCCAGCAGCTACAGACAGGGGGCTGAAGCTTTCTTT.

The rearrangement links TRBV7-6 to TRBJ1-5; maybe TRBD1 (6 bases). Per the germline V gene, CDR1 is SGHVS and CDR2 is FNYEAQ. Trimming left V 2 bases short and J 2 bases short, with 10 bases between. The CDR3 extends over 15 amino acids. The DNA for the CDR3 is TGTGCCAGCAGCTTAATCAGGGGAGGCAATCAGCCCCAGCATTTT. This translates into CASSLIRGGNQPQHF. Full variable domain (remainder filled in from reference TRBV7-6 and TRBJ1-5): GAGVSQSPRYKVTKRGQDVALRCDPISGHVSLYWYRQALGQGPEFLTYFNYEAQQDKSGLPNDRFSAERPEGSISTLTIQRTEQRDSAMYRCASSLIRGGNQPQHFGDGTRLSIL.

The chain links TRBV28 to TRBJ2-1; a weak D match, TRBD1 (6 bases). Trimming stripped 7 bases from V and 0 bases from J, with 13 bases between. Germline V lookup: CDR1 MDHEN, CDR2 SYDVKM. CDR3 length: 15 residues. CDR3 in DNA: TGTGCCAGCACCAGCCAGGGGAGCTCCTACAATGAGCAGTTCTTC. Translating it yields CASTSQGSSYNEQFF. The variable domain in full, with the rest retrieved from reference TRBV28 and TRBJ2-1, is DVKVTQSSRYLVKRTGEKVFLECVQDMDHENMFWYRQDPGLGLRLIYFSYDVKMKEKGDIPEGYSVSREKKERFSLILESASTNQTSMYLCASTSQGSSYNEQFFGPGTRLTVL.

The genes are TRBV30 and TRBJ2-7; D unclear. Per the germline V gene, CDR1 is GTSNPN and CDR2 is SVGIG (reference sequence). CDR3 length: 13 amino acids. The V and J ends lost 3 bases and 6 bases respectively, with 15 bases between them. The CDR3 here is CAWRESAPSEQYF. CDR3 coding DNA: TGTGCCTGGAGGGAGTCAGCGCCCTCCGAGCAGTACTTC.

This chain uses TRBV4-2 with TRBJ2-7; 9 nucleotides agree with TRBD2. CDR1 is LGHNA and CDR2 is YNFKEQ in the germline V gene. The J segment lost 2 bases and the V segment lost 3 bases, leaving 8 bases of the junction unmatched. The CDR3 consists of 16 residues. The CDR3 bases are TGTGCCAGCAGCCATCTTAGCGGGAGAGGTACCTACGAGCAGTACTTC. Its protein is CASSHLSGRGTYEQYF.

Concerning this clone: In the same sample, other DNA sequences code for this CDR3. The J gene is TRBJ2-7, the V gene TRBV5-6; D is uncertain. Germline CDR1 and CDR2: SGHDT and YYEEEE. CDR3 length equals 12 residues. Trimming removed 0 bases from V and 3 bases from J, with 4 bases in between. The CDR3 region has the DNA TGTGCCAGCAGCTTGGATGGCTACGAGCAGTACTTC. Translation: CASSLDGYEQYF.

The chain has TRBV28 and TRBJ1-5; 7 bases are a match to TRBD1. The J segment lost 1 base and the V segment lost 6 bases, leaving 9 bases of the junction unmatched. The germline CDR1 and CDR2 sequences are MDHEN and SYDVKM. CDR3 size: 16 residues. Here the CDR3 DNA reads TGTGCCAGCAGGGAGAGGGGACAGTTAAGCAATCAGCCCCAGCATTTT. Encoded protein: CASRERGQLSNQPQHF.